Below are 3 T cell receptor beta chains sequenced from a single sample in a study of technical replicates of blood from a few donors. Some clones are missing from TCRdb's copy, which holds only in-frame ones; the method was immunoSEQ multiplex PCR. The table lists more than 65,000 clones, around 94% of them singletons. Sequenced: T cells isolated from PBMCs. The source of these receptors is a human donor in good health.

The chain links TRBV9 to TRBJ2-1; 13 bases line up with TRBD2. V gave up 3 bases and J gave up 4 bases; unmatched junction bases: 7. The CDR3 runs to 17 residues. Germline V gene sequence: CDR1 SGDLS, CDR2 YYNGEE. The CDR3 region is CASSATSGGAKYNEQFF. The CDR3 bases are TGTGCCAGCAGCGCAACTAGCGGGGGGGCAAAATACAATGAGCAGTTCTTC.

The chain joins TRBV5-1 to TRBJ2-1, with 11 positions matching TRBD2. Trimming cost V 4 bases and J 9 bases; bases outside gene matches: 18. CDR3 size: 18 residues. Germline values: CDR1 SGHRS, CDR2 YFSETQ. The CDR3 is CASSRDRRLAGPGAEQFF. The CDR3 DNA follows: TGCGCCAGCAGCCGGGATCGAAGACTAGCGGGACCTGGGGCTGAGCAGTTCTTC.

The V gene is TRBV5-1, the J gene TRBJ2-3; a possible D gene is TRBD2 (6 bases). CDR1 and CDR2 (germline): SGHRS, YFSETQ. The V and J ends lost 1 base and 1 base respectively, with 13 bases between them. The CDR3 extends over 16 amino acids. Written as DNA, the CDR3 is TGCGCCAGCAGCTTGTCACTAGCTGGAGGCACAGATACGCAGTATTTT. Amino acid sequence: CASSLSLAGGTDTQYF.